The rows below give T cell receptor beta chains drawn from one sample of a study of radiotherapy plus CTLA-4 blockade in lung cancer. The data were produced by immunoSEQ multiplex PCR, yet TCRdb's version contains in-frame clones alone and is incomplete. The profile shows about 66,000 clones, approximately 80% of them singletons. Material: peripheral blood, obtained from a patient treated with radiotherapy plus ipilimumab. The source is a human donor with non-small cell lung cancer who had a partial response to radiotherapy plus ipilimumab. The CDR3 runs from the conserved cysteine through the conserved F or W. A D gene is named only where the DNA matches it firmly. Rows give clone size only sometimes, using once, few, many, or a class for an expanded clone.

clone_size: NA; d_call: TRBD1; j_call: TRBJ1-1; v_call: TRBV6-6; cdr3_aa: CASSGRDRKNTEAFF; cdr3_nt: TGTGCCAGCAGCGGCAGGGACAGAAAGAACACTGAAGCTTTCTTT
clone_size: NA; d_call: NA; j_call: TRBJ2-5; v_call: TRBV7-3; cdr3_aa: CASSLAGETQYF; cdr3_nt: TGTGCCAGCAGCTTAGCGGGGGAGACCCAGTACTTC
clone_size: NA; d_call: NA; j_call: TRBJ2-1; v_call: TRBV2; cdr3_aa: CASSVNEQFF; cdr3_nt: TGTGCCAGCAGTGTAAATGAGCAGTTCTTC
clone_size: NA; d_call: TRBD2; j_call: TRBJ2-3; v_call: TRBV28; cdr3_aa: CAATRSGRARSTDTQYF; cdr3_nt: TGTGCCGCGACACGTAGCGGGAGGGCCAGGAGCACAGATACGCAGTATTTT
clone_size: NA; d_call: TRBD1; j_call: TRBJ1-2; v_call: TRBV19; cdr3_aa: CASTKDPRGYNYGYTF; cdr3_nt: TGTGCCAGTACCAAAGACCCCAGGGGGTACAACTATGGCTACACCTTC
clone_size: NA; d_call: TRBD1; j_call: TRBJ1-4; v_call: TRBV5-1; cdr3_aa: CASSSGQFNEKLFF; cdr3_nt: TGCGCCAGCAGCTCGGGACAGTTTAATGAAAAACTGTTTTTT
clone_size: few; d_call: NA; j_call: TRBJ1-2; v_call: TRBV28; cdr3_aa: CASRRSGAYNGYTF; cdr3_nt: TGTGCCAGCAGACGCTCAGGGGCCTATAACGGCTACACCTTC
clone_size: NA; d_call: TRBD2; j_call: TRBJ2-7; v_call: TRBV19; cdr3_aa: CASSIRSDLAGGTEQYF; cdr3_nt: TGTGCCAGTAGTATTAGAAGCGACCTAGCGGGAGGGACCGAGCAGTACTTC
clone_size: once; d_call: NA; j_call: TRBJ1-5; v_call: TRBV27; cdr3_aa: CASSFGGEARPQHF; cdr3_nt: TGTGCCAGCAGTTTCGGGGGGGAAGCGCGGCCCCAGCATTTT
clone_size: NA; d_call: TRBD1; j_call: TRBJ2-2; v_call: TRBV5-1; cdr3_aa: CASSLVRGLSGGELFF; cdr3_nt: TGCGCCAGCAGCTTGGTCAGGGGGTTGTCTGGCGGGGAGCTGTTTTTT
clone_size: NA; d_call: NA; j_call: TRBJ1-4; v_call: TRBV5-1; cdr3_aa: CASSLGGSNEKLFF; cdr3_nt: TGCGCCAGCAGCTTGGGAGGGTCTAATGAAAAACTGTTTTTT
clone_size: NA; d_call: NA; j_call: TRBJ1-1; v_call: TRBV5-1; cdr3_aa: CASSKQQGNTEAFF; cdr3_nt: TGCGCCAGCAGCAAGCAACAGGGGAACACTGAAGCTTTCTTT
clone_size: NA; d_call: NA; j_call: TRBJ1-2; v_call: TRBV5-5; cdr3_aa: CASSPYMDGYTF; cdr3_nt: TGTGCCAGCAGCCCATACATGGATGGCTACACCTTC
clone_size: NA; d_call: TRBD1; j_call: TRBJ2-7; v_call: TRBV11-3; cdr3_aa: CASSPGQSSYEQYF; cdr3_nt: TGTGCCAGCAGCCCGGGACAGAGCTCCTACGAGCAGTACTTC
clone_size: once; d_call: TRBD2; j_call: TRBJ2-3; v_call: TRBV5-1; cdr3_aa: CASSPGGSTDTQYF; cdr3_nt: TGCGCCAGCAGCCCCGGGGGGAGCACAGATACGCAGTATTTT
clone_size: NA; d_call: NA; j_call: TRBJ2-7; v_call: TRBV11-2; cdr3_aa: CASSLGVGELLEQYF; cdr3_nt: TGTGCCAGCAGCTTAGGGGTAGGGGAACTCCTCGAGCAGTACTTC
clone_size: NA; d_call: TRBD2; j_call: TRBJ2-7; v_call: TRBV7-3; cdr3_aa: CASSLLAGAYEQYF; cdr3_nt: TGTGCCAGCAGCTTACTAGCGGGAGCCTACGAGCAGTACTTC
clone_size: NA; d_call: TRBD1; j_call: TRBJ2-5; v_call: TRBV5-3; cdr3_aa: CARSPDRTETQYF; cdr3_nt: TGTGCCAGAAGCCCGGACAGGACGGAGACCCAGTACTTC
clone_size: NA; d_call: TRBD2; j_call: TRBJ2-3; v_call: TRBV2; cdr3_aa: CASNSGRAGRADTQYF; cdr3_nt: TGTGCCAGCAATTCGGGTCGGGCAGGGAGGGCCGATACGCAGTATTTT
clone_size: once; d_call: NA; j_call: TRBJ1-1; v_call: TRBV28; cdr3_aa: CASSPLNTEAFF; cdr3_nt: TGTGCCAGCAGCCCATTGAACACTGAAGCTTTCTTT
clone_size: NA; d_call: TRBD2; j_call: TRBJ2-5; v_call: TRBV9; cdr3_aa: CASSEGTSGRGGETQYF; cdr3_nt: TGTGCCAGCAGCGAAGGGACTAGCGGCCGGGGAGGAGAGACCCAGTACTTC
clone_size: NA; d_call: NA; j_call: TRBJ1-6; v_call: TRBV30; cdr3_aa: CAWTPGRPYSPLHF; cdr3_nt: TGTGCCTGGACTCCTGGGCGACCCTATTCACCCCTCCACTTT
clone_size: NA; d_call: TRBD2; j_call: TRBJ2-5; v_call: TRBV2; cdr3_aa: CASSDGPSGQETQYF; cdr3_nt: TGTGCCAGCAGTGATGGTCCTAGCGGACAAGAGACCCAGTACTTC
clone_size: once; d_call: TRBD1; j_call: TRBJ2-7; v_call: TRBV5-4; cdr3_aa: CASSPGTGIHEQYF; cdr3_nt: TGTGCCAGCAGCCCGGGGACAGGGATCCACGAGCAGTACTTC
clone_size: NA; d_call: TRBD1; j_call: TRBJ1-1; v_call: TRBV5-1; cdr3_aa: CASSFNPDRGSEAFF; cdr3_nt: TGCGCCAGCAGCTTTAACCCGGACAGGGGGAGTGAAGCTTTCTTT
clone_size: NA; d_call: TRBD2; j_call: TRBJ2-7; v_call: TRBV7-2; cdr3_aa: CASSLDGGLDYEQYF; cdr3_nt: TGTGCCAGCAGCTTAGATGGGGGACTAGATTACGAGCAGTACTTC
clone_size: NA; d_call: TRBD2; j_call: TRBJ2-1; v_call: TRBV5-1; cdr3_aa: CASSPGTSSFLEQFF; cdr3_nt: TGCGCCAGCAGCCCCGGGACTAGCAGTTTCCTGGAGCAGTTCTTC
clone_size: NA; d_call: TRBD1; j_call: TRBJ2-1; v_call: TRBV2; cdr3_aa: CASSGQGRSNEQFF; cdr3_nt: TGTGCCAGCAGTGGACAGGGTAGGTCGAATGAGCAGTTCTTC
clone_size: NA; d_call: TRBD2; j_call: TRBJ2-1; v_call: TRBV15; cdr3_aa: CATSSERGPDHEQFF; cdr3_nt: TGTGCCACCAGCAGCGAGCGGGGGCCCGACCATGAGCAGTTCTTC
clone_size: once; d_call: TRBD2; j_call: TRBJ2-5; v_call: TRBV5-1; cdr3_aa: CASSSRTGLAVQETQYF; cdr3_nt: TGCGCCAGCAGCTCCCGAACGGGACTAGCGGTCCAAGAGACCCAGTACTTC
clone_size: NA; d_call: TRBD1; j_call: TRBJ2-7; v_call: TRBV18; cdr3_aa: CASSPGQAQRQQYF; cdr3_nt: TGTGCCAGCTCACCGGGACAGGCCCAACGCCAGCAGTACTTC
clone_size: once; d_call: NA; j_call: TRBJ1-3; v_call: TRBV7-6; cdr3_aa: CASSLGGQYHSGNTIYF; cdr3_nt: TGTGCCAGCAGCTTAGGTGGACAGTATCACTCTGGAAACACCATATATTTT
clone_size: once; d_call: TRBD2; j_call: TRBJ2-7; v_call: TRBV2; cdr3_aa: CASRRREGISYEQYF; cdr3_nt: TGTGCCAGCCGAAGACGGGAGGGAATCTCCTACGAGCAGTACTTC
clone_size: NA; d_call: TRBD1; j_call: TRBJ2-7; v_call: TRBV11-2; cdr3_aa: CASSDRTGEREQYF; cdr3_nt: TGTGCCAGCAGCGACCGGACAGGGGAGAGGGAGCAGTACTTC
clone_size: NA; d_call: TRBD2; j_call: TRBJ2-5; v_call: TRBV28; cdr3_aa: CASSGRLAGKETQYF; cdr3_nt: TGTGCCAGCAGCGGCCGACTAGCGGGAAAAGAGACCCAGTACTTC
clone_size: NA; d_call: TRBD2; j_call: TRBJ2-1; v_call: TRBV19; cdr3_aa: CASSRRTSGNNYNEQFF; cdr3_nt: TGTGCCAGTAGTAGGAGAACTAGCGGGAACAATTACAATGAGCAGTTCTTC
clone_size: NA; d_call: TRBD2; j_call: TRBJ2-3; v_call: TRBV7-8; cdr3_aa: CASSSGRGREKYVEADTQYF; cdr3_nt: TGTGCCAGCAGCTCAGGTAGAGGGCGGGAGAAATACGTAGAGGCAGATACGCAGTATTTT
clone_size: NA; d_call: NA; j_call: TRBJ1-1; v_call: TRBV5-6; cdr3_aa: CASSPGPGLAEAFF; cdr3_nt: TGTGCCAGCAGCCCCGGACCAGGACTGGCTGAAGCTTTCTTT
clone_size: NA; d_call: NA; j_call: TRBJ2-7; v_call: TRBV11-2; cdr3_aa: CASSFPAQGIYEQYF; cdr3_nt: TGTGCCAGCAGCTTCCCGGCACAGGGTATCTACGAGCAGTACTTC
clone_size: NA; d_call: TRBD1; j_call: TRBJ1-1; v_call: TRBV27; cdr3_aa: CASSLAGGITEAFF; cdr3_nt: TGTGCCAGCAGTTTAGCAGGGGGCATCACTGAAGCTTTCTTT
clone_size: once; d_call: NA; j_call: TRBJ2-7; v_call: TRBV29-1; cdr3_aa: CSALPEGAAEQYF; cdr3_nt: TGCAGCGCTCTACCCGAGGGCGCGGCTGAGCAGTACTTC
clone_size: NA; d_call: NA; j_call: TRBJ1-4; v_call: TRBV9; cdr3_aa: CASSAGVGTNEKLFF; cdr3_nt: TGTGCCAGCAGCGCCGGGGTCGGAACTAATGAAAAACTGTTTTTT
clone_size: NA; d_call: TRBD2; j_call: TRBJ2-7; v_call: TRBV7-2; cdr3_aa: CASSLVGTSGSYEQYF; cdr3_nt: TGTGCCAGCAGCTTAGTTGGGACTAGCGGGAGTTACGAGCAGTACTTC
clone_size: NA; d_call: TRBD1; j_call: TRBJ2-2; v_call: TRBV6-5; cdr3_aa: CASKVQGSSTGELFF; cdr3_nt: TGTGCCAGCAAAGTACAGGGGTCGAGCACCGGGGAGCTGTTTTTT
clone_size: NA; d_call: TRBD1; j_call: TRBJ2-7; v_call: TRBV5-6; cdr3_aa: CASSSLGTGREQYF; cdr3_nt: TGTGCCAGCAGCTCGCTGGGGACAGGGAGGGAGCAGTACTTC
clone_size: NA; d_call: NA; j_call: TRBJ2-5; v_call: TRBV5-1; cdr3_aa: CASSATSAETQYF; cdr3_nt: TGCGCCAGCAGCGCGACTAGTGCAGAGACCCAGTACTTC
clone_size: NA; d_call: NA; j_call: TRBJ1-1; v_call: TRBV28; cdr3_aa: CASSLGGMNTEAFF; cdr3_nt: TGTGCCAGCAGTTTGGGAGGAATGAACACTGAAGCTTTCTTT
clone_size: NA; d_call: TRBD1; j_call: TRBJ1-1; v_call: TRBV9; cdr3_aa: CASSVGSQGLKNTEAFF; cdr3_nt: TGTGCCAGCAGCGTAGGTTCACAGGGGTTAAAGAACACTGAAGCTTTCTTT
clone_size: NA; d_call: NA; j_call: TRBJ1-1; v_call: TRBV19; cdr3_aa: CASSRNTGNTEAFF; cdr3_nt: TGTGCCAGTAGTAGAAATACAGGGAACACTGAAGCTTTCTTT
clone_size: NA; d_call: NA; j_call: TRBJ1-1; v_call: TRBV9; cdr3_aa: CASSPPLPNRASVNTEAFF; cdr3_nt: TGTGCCAGCAGCCCTCCATTACCAAACAGGGCCTCGGTTAACACTGAAGCTTTCTTT
clone_size: NA; d_call: TRBD2; j_call: TRBJ2-3; v_call: TRBV7-3; cdr3_aa: CASSPLGLAGADTQYF; cdr3_nt: TGTGCCAGCAGCCCTCTCGGACTAGCGGGAGCAGATACGCAGTATTTT
clone_size: NA; d_call: NA; j_call: TRBJ2-1; v_call: TRBV5-4; cdr3_aa: CASSLTGTSYNEQFF; cdr3_nt: TGTGCCAGCAGCTTGACAGGGACCTCCTACAATGAGCAGTTCTTC
clone_size: NA; d_call: NA; j_call: TRBJ2-3; v_call: TRBV9; cdr3_aa: CASSVDSNTDTQYF; cdr3_nt: TGTGCCAGCAGCGTAGACTCCAACACAGATACGCAGTATTTT
clone_size: NA; d_call: TRBD2; j_call: TRBJ2-3; v_call: TRBV14; cdr3_aa: CASSLGLVPSTDTQYF; cdr3_nt: TGTGCCAGCAGCCTTGGACTAGTCCCTAGCACAGATACGCAGTATTTT